These 32 T cell receptor beta chains were all obtained from the same sample, sequenced in a study of T cell repertoires in cytomegalovirus infection. A single record per CDR3 protein comes from TCRdb applying MiXCR to the reads. This table holds fewer than 850,000 distinct CDR3 sequences, almost 30% found once. No antigen is known for these receptors. Sample: cultured CD8+ T cells from PBMCs, taken from culture after CMV antigen stimulation. The receptors here all came from a human donor in good health (CMV status not recorded). Some clones in this sample may be carry-over from other donors' samples.

The table lists this clonotype with a count of one. This CDR3 is CASSLQGPLYGYTF. CDR3 nucleotides: TGTGCCAGCAGCCTACAGGGGCCACTCTATGGCTACACCTTC. The chain employs TRBV28 and TRBJ1-2; 7 bases are shared with TRBD1. Per the germline V gene, CDR1 is MDHEN and CDR2 is SYDVKM. J lost 4 bases, V lost 6 bases, and 8 bases had no gene match. This CDR3 comprises 14 residues.

J is TRBJ1-2 and V is TRBV7-9; TRBD1 matches 7 bases. Trimming at V came to 6 bases and at J to 5 bases, leaving 15 bases not matched to a gene. The CDR3 extends over 16 amino acids. Per germline, CDR1 SEHNR and CDR2 FQNEAQ (reference sequence). In DNA form, the CDR3 reads TGTGCCAGCAGTCTAAGAGGGCAGGGGGATTGGTATGGCTACACCTTC. This sequence encodes CASSLRGQGDWYGYTF.

This clonotype was observed a handful of times. The chain carries TRBV7-9 and TRBJ2-7, with D hard to call. The CDR3 is 14 amino acids. CDR1 SEHNR and CDR2 FQNEAQ come from the germline V gene (reference sequence). V was trimmed by 5 bases and J by 2 bases, leaving 13 bases between them. This CDR3 is CASSLTGFAYEQYF. DNA of the CDR3: TGTGCCAGCAGCCTGACTGGTTTCGCCTACGAGCAGTACTTC.

The V call is TRBV11-2, the J call TRBJ2-2; TRBD1 agrees at 8 bases. The V segment lost 6 bases and the J segment 1 base; nucleotides outside the gene matches: 16. The CDR3 sequence is 19 residues long. Germline lookup yields CDR1 SGHAT and CDR2 FQNNGV. The CDR3: CASSWRTGKTSVNTGELFF. The CDR3 DNA sequence: TGTGCCAGCAGTTGGCGGACAGGGAAGACCTCCGTGAACACCGGGGAGCTGTTTTTT. Looking up the rest from reference TRBV11-2 and TRBJ2-2 gives the full variable domain: EAGVAQSPRYKIIEKRQSVAFWCNPISGHATLYWYQQILGQGPKLLIQFQNNGVVDDSQLPKDRFSAERLKGVDSTLKIQPAKLEDSAVYLCASSWRTGKTSVNTGELFFGEGSRLTVL.

This clonotype was seen only a few times. This sequence joins TRBV27 and TRBJ1-6, with a possible D match to TRBD1 (5 bases). CDR1 is MNHEY, CDR2 SMNVEV, per germline (reference sequence). Trimming removed 0 bases at V and 0 bases at J, with 12 bases between. The CDR3 extends over 18 amino acids. CDR3 nucleotide sequence: TGTGCCAGCAGTTTATCGGGGGGAATAAGCTCCTATAATTCACCCCTCCACTTT. Its protein product is CASSLSGGISSYNSPLHF.

This clonotype was seen just once. The V and J genes are TRBV4-1 and TRBJ2-3; the match to TRBD1 covers 7 bases. Germline values: CDR1 MGHRA, CDR2 YSYEKL. V lost 2 bases and J lost 1; bases outside the gene matches: 3. CDR3 size: 15 residues. This CDR3 is CASSQPTGGTDTQYF. CDR3 sequence (DNA): TGCGCCAGCAGCCAACCTACAGGGGGCACAGATACGCAGTATTTT.

This clonotype was counted a few times. The chain is built from TRBV12-3 or TRBV12-4 and TRBJ2-1; D unresolved. V lost 6 bases, J lost 2 bases, and 11 bases lay in between. The CDR3 loop spans 14 amino acids. This chain's CDR3 is CASRLTNTYNEQFF. Here the CDR3 DNA reads TGTGCCAGCAGACTCACGAATACCTACAATGAGCAGTTCTTC.

The chain couples TRBV27 to TRBJ2-3; D perhaps matches TRBD2 (6 bases). Trimming shortened V by 1 base and J by 0 bases, and 8 bases separated the two germline ends. The CDR3 extends over 15 amino acids. Germline V gives CDR1 MNHEY, CDR2 SMNVEV (reference sequence). The CDR3 DNA reads TGTGCCAGCAGTTTATGGGGGGACAGCACAGATACGCAGTATTTT. Translated: CASSLWGDSTDTQYF.

CDR3 DNA sequence: TGTGCCAGCAGTCAGTCAGCGGGGCCTCAAGAGACCCAGTACTTC. Protein: CASSQSAGPQETQYF. The chain uses TRBV2 and TRBJ2-5; 7 bases fit TRBD2. V shed 5 bases and J 2 bases; nucleotides not matched to a gene: 8. The CDR3 has 15 residues. Germline lookup yields CDR1 SNHLY and CDR2 FYNNEI.

The chain is built from TRBV18 and TRBJ2-2, with D perhaps matching TRBD2 (6 bases). The CDR3 spans 16 residues. CDR1 is KGHSH, CDR2 LQKENI, per germline. Trimming took 2 bases from V and 5 from J, leaving 15 bases between them. The CDR3 here is CASSPSTGDATGELFF. DNA of the CDR3: TGTGCCAGCTCACCATCTACGGGGGACGCTACCGGGGAGCTGTTTTTT.

V is TRBV29-1 and J is TRBJ2-1; D remains unclear. Germline assignment: CDR1 SQVTM and CDR2 ANQGSEA. This CDR3 spans 14 amino acids. The V and J ends lost 7 bases and 6 bases respectively, with 19 bases between them. This CDR3 is CSALDALQGNEQFF. The CDR3 DNA follows: TGCAGCGCTCTAGACGCCCTCCAAGGCAATGAGCAGTTCTTC.

The chain is built from TRBV27 and TRBJ2-1; D not resolved. The germline gives CDR1 MNHEY, CDR2 SMNVEV (reference sequence). With 5 bases removed from V and 5 bases from J, the gap between germline ends came to 19 bases. The CDR3 loop spans 16 amino acids. The CDR3 DNA reads TGTGCCAGCAGTCTCCTTGGTCCCGGGCCTCACAATGAGCAGTTCTTC. Amino acids: CASSLLGPGPHNEQFF.

In this sample, this clonotype turned up a few times. This chain links TRBV12-3 or TRBV12-4 with TRBJ2-7; the D gene is possibly TRBD2 (5 bases). There are 13 residues in the CDR3. Deletions cut 3 bases from V and 2 bases from J, with 8 bases between. The chain's CDR3 is CASSLDWPYEQYF. CDR3 in DNA: TGTGCCAGCAGTTTGGACTGGCCCTACGAGCAGTACTTC.

V and J are TRBV5-1 and TRBJ1-1; weak D call: TRBD1 (5 bases). The V end lost 5 bases, the J end lost 3 bases, and 23 bases lay between the germline ends. The CDR3 is 17 residues long. Per the germline V gene, CDR1 is SGHRS and CDR2 is YFSETQ. As DNA, the CDR3 is TGCGCCAGCAGATCCAGGGTGGTTGCCCGCCAAGACACTGAAGCTTTCTTT. It is translated as CASRSRVVARQDTEAFF.

The chain recombines TRBV4-1 with TRBJ2-1; D could derive from TRBD1 or TRBD2 (6 bases each). The CDR3 runs 14 residues. Germline-derived CDR1 and CDR2 are MGHRA and YSYEKL. Between the trimmed V and J ends, which lost 6 bases and 5 bases, there was a span of 14 bases. This chain's CDR3 is CASRPGARDNEQFF. CDR3 bases: TGCGCCAGCAGACCGGGGGCGCGGGACAATGAGCAGTTCTTC.

The chain uses TRBV29-1 and TRBJ1-2, with 7 bases lining up with TRBD1. V shed 3 bases and J 3 bases; nucleotides not matched to a gene: 10. The CDR3 loop spans 15 amino acids. Germline CDR1 reads SQVTM; CDR2 reads ANQGSEA. The CDR3 loop is CSVDLDREADYGYTF. The CDR3 coding sequence is TGCAGCGTTGATCTCGACAGGGAGGCTGACTATGGCTACACCTTC.

The chain uses TRBV20-1 and TRBJ1-1; 7 nucleotides match TRBD1. CDR3 length equals 13 residues. Germline CDR1 DFQATT, CDR2 SNEGSKA (reference sequence). J gave up 3 bases and V 2 bases, and 3 bases lay outside the gene matches. The CDR3 here is CSARPQGDTEAFF. As DNA, the CDR3 is TGCAGTGCTAGACCTCAGGGGGACACTGAAGCTTTCTTT.

This chain links TRBV7-4 with TRBJ1-4; D is ambiguous. The CDR3 has 16 amino acids. Trimming took off 5 bases at V and 0 bases at J, with 13 bases between the two ends. Germline CDR1 and CDR2: SGHVT and SQSDAQ. CDR3 sequence reads: CASSPGLRTTNEKLFF. CDR3 nucleotides: TGTGCCAGCAGCCCAGGACTACGCACAACTAATGAAAAACTGTTTTTT.

The V gene is TRBV4-3, the J gene TRBJ1-1; 8 bases match TRBD1. Germline-derived CDR1 and CDR2 are LGHNA and YSLEER. CDR3 size: 16 residues. V was pared by 0 bases and J by 6 bases, with 9 bases of the junction left unmatched. CDR3 bases: TGCGCCAGCAGCCAAGATAGGCGGACAGGGACCTCTGAAGCTTTCTTT. As protein: CASSQDRRTGTSEAFF.

The chain links TRBV27 to TRBJ1-1; D possibly corresponds to TRBD1 (5 bases). The CDR3 runs 16 residues. Trimming removed 8 bases from V and 0 bases from J, with 19 bases in between. The V gene's germline CDR1 is MNHEY and CDR2 SMNVEV (reference sequence). For the CDR3, the DNA is TGTGCCAGCCGCATAGCAGGGCCCGCCATGAACACTGAAGCTTTCTTT. Amino acid sequence: CASRIAGPAMNTEAFF.

This sequence joins TRBV6-2 or TRBV6-3 and TRBJ2-3; D may be TRBD2 (6 bases). Per germline, CDR1 MNHEY and CDR2 SVGEGT. V was clipped by 4 bases and J by 4 bases, with 12 bases between them. This CDR3 has 14 residues. The CDR3 sequence: CASSLREWADTQYF. The CDR3 DNA sequence: TGTGCCAGCAGTTTGCGGGAATGGGCAGATACGCAGTATTTT.

The chain carries TRBV9 and TRBJ2-3, with 9 nucleotides matching TRBD2. V dropped 5 bases and J dropped 3; count of bases not matched to a gene: 10. This CDR3 has 16 residues. The germline V gene encodes CDR1 SGDLS and CDR2 YYNGEE. CDR3 sequence (DNA): TGTGCCAGCAGTGTTAGTCCGGGACTAGCAACAGATACGCAGTATTTT. Its translation: CASSVSPGLATDTQYF.

This clonotype was observed a few times. V usage is TRBV7-6 and J usage is TRBJ2-1; D is possibly TRBD2 (5 bases). Germline V gives CDR1 SGHVS, CDR2 FNYEAQ. V gave up 4 bases and J gave up 6 bases, with 10 bases separating them. The CDR3 consists of 13 residues. The CDR3 reads CASSSLEGNEQFF. CDR3 in DNA: TGTGCCAGCAGCTCACTAGAGGGCAATGAGCAGTTCTTC.

The gene calls are TRBV10-3 and TRBJ2-3; 11 bases are a match to TRBD2. V was pared by 3 bases and J by 6 bases, with 5 bases of the junction left unmatched. Germline CDR1 is ENHRY and CDR2 is SYGVKD. This CDR3 spans 15 amino acids. CDR3 sequence: CAISELAGVTDTQYF. The CDR3 DNA reads TGTGCCATCAGTGAACTAGCGGGGGTCACTGATACGCAGTATTTT.

There are many counts of this clonotype. This rearrangement joins TRBV7-2 to TRBJ1-1, with a weak D call TRBD1 (5 bases). V lost 3 bases to trimming and J lost 6 bases, with 8 bases between them. From germline, CDR1 is SGHTA and CDR2 FQGNSA. The CDR3 spans 12 residues. The CDR3 DNA follows: TGTGCCAGCAGCTTGACAGTCCCTGAAGCTTTCTTT. It specifies CASSLTVPEAFF.

The chain is built from TRBV2 and TRBJ2-3; 10 positions agree with TRBD2. V lost 8 bases, J lost 6 bases, and 11 bases stayed unmatched. The CDR3 totals 15 residues. Germline V gives CDR1 SNHLY, CDR2 FYNNEI. The CDR3 loop reads CASGQRGGRRDTQYF. DNA for the CDR3: TGTGCCAGCGGCCAGCGGGGGGGTCGACGGGATACGCAGTATTTT.

This clonotype was counted only a few times. The chain joins TRBV6-4 to TRBJ1-1; D call uncertain. The CDR3 loop spans 15 amino acids. Deletions cut 1 base from V and 6 bases from J, with 15 bases between. The germline gives CDR1 MRHNA, CDR2 SNTAGT. CDR3 coding DNA: TGTGCCAGCAGTGACTACAACGATGGATCTCCTGAAGCTTTCTTT. Translation: CASSDYNDGSPEAFF.

This clonotype was counted between two and nine times. The genes are TRBV9 and TRBJ2-3; TRBD1 matches 9 bases. Germline lookup yields CDR1 SGDLS and CDR2 YYNGEE. The trim removed 3 bases at V and 10 bases at J, leaving 12 bases unmatched. The CDR3 spans 15 residues. The CDR3: CASSGRWDRESPQYF. CDR3 sequence (DNA): TGTGCCAGCAGCGGTAGGTGGGACAGGGAATCTCCGCAGTATTTT.

This chain uses TRBV19 with TRBJ1-6, with D hard to call. The CDR3 sequence is 13 residues long. V dropped 3 bases and J dropped 7 bases, with 7 bases sitting between them. Germline CDR1 is LNHDA and CDR2 is SQIVND (reference sequence). The CDR3 loop is CASSMTLNSPLHF. The CDR3 coding sequence is TGTGCCAGTAGTATGACCTTAAATTCACCCCTCCACTTT.

There are a few counts of this clonotype. The chain has TRBV28 and TRBJ2-5; D is ambiguous. V dropped 3 bases and J dropped 5 bases, with 16 bases sitting between them. The CDR3 totals 15 residues. Germline V CDR1 and CDR2: MDHEN, SYDVKM. The CDR3 DNA is TGTGCCAGCAGTTTTCTCGTCTCACTGGGGGAGACCCAGTACTTC. Residues: CASSFLVSLGETQYF.

Concerning this clonotype itself: The junction does not match germline at one end; this may be a read error. This chain's CDR3 is CANSLLSGGRNEQFF. For the CDR3, the DNA is TGTGCCAACAGCTTACTCAGCGGGGGGCGTAATGAGCAGTTCTTC. The V gene is TRBV11-2, the J gene TRBJ2-1; TRBD2 agrees at 9 bases. CDR3 length: 15 residues. CDR1 SGHAT and CDR2 FQNNGV come from the germline V gene.

The genes are TRBV20-1 and TRBJ2-5; no definite D call. The germline V gene has CDR1 DFQATT and CDR2 SNEGSKA (reference sequence). V shed 0 bases and J shed 5 bases, with 13 bases lying between them. CDR3 length: 14 residues. For the CDR3, the DNA is TGCAGTGCTAGAGATAGGGCCTTTTTGGAGACCCAGTACTTC. It specifies CSARDRAFLETQYF.